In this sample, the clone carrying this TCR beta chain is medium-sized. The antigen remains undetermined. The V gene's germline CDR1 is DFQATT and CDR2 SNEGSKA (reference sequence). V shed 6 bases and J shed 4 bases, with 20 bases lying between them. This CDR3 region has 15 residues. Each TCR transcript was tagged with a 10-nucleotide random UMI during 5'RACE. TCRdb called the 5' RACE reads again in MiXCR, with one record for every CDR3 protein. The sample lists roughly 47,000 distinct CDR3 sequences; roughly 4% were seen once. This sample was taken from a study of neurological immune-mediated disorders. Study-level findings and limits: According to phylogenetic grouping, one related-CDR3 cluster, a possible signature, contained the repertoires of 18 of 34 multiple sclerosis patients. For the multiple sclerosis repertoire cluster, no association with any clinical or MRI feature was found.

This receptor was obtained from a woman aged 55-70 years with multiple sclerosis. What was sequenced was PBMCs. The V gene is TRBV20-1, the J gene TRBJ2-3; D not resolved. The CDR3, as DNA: TGCAGTGCCCTGTCCTCGCGTGGTGTGGCAGATACGCAGTATTTT. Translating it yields CSALSSRGVADTQYF.